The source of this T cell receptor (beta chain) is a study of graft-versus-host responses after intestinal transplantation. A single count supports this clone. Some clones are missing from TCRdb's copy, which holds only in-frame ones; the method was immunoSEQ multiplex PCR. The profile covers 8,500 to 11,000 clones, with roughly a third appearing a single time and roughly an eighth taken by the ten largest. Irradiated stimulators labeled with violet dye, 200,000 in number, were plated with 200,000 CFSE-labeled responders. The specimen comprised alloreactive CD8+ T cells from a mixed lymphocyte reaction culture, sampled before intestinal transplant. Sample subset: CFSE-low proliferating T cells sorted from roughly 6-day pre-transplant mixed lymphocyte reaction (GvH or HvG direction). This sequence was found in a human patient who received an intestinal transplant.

The CDR3 here is CASSSPGQGPSTNEKLFF. The CDR3 nucleotides are TGTGCCAGCAGCTCTCCGGGACAGGGGCCTTCAACTAATGAAAAACTGTTTTTT. This chain connects TRBV7-9 to TRBJ1-4; the match to TRBD1 covers 10 bases. The germline gives CDR1 SEHNR, CDR2 FQNEAQ (reference sequence). The CDR3 contains 18 residues. The trim removed 4 bases at V and 0 bases at J, leaving 8 bases unmatched.